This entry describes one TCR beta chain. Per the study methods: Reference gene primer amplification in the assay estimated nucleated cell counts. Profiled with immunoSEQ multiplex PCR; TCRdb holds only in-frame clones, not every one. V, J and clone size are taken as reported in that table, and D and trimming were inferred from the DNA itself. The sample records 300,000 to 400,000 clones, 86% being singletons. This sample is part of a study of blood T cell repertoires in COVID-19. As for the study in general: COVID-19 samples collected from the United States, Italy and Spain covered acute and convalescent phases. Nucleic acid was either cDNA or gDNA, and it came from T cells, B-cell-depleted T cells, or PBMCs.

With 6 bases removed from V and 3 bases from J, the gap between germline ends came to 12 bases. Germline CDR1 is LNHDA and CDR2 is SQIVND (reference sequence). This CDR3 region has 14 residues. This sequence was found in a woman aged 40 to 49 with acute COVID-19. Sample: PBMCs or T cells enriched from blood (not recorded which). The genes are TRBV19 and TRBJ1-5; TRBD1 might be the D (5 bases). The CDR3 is CASRTGTYNQPQHF. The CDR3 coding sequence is TGTGCCAGTAGAACCGGGACTTACAATCAGCCCCAGCATTTT.